This TCR beta chain is from a study of cytomegalovirus exposure and HLA in healthy donors. As concerns this clone: What it binds is not known.

Overall study findings and caveats: Presence/absence analyses took donor sequencing depth as roughly uniform.

This cohort consisted of healthy bone marrow donors. CDR3 length equals 15 residues. Looked up from germline, CDR1 is KGHSH and CDR2 is LQKENI. Trimming at V came to 6 bases and at J to 1 base, leaving 6 bases not matched to a gene. With 60 Vbeta and 13 Jbeta primers, the PCR was carried out. The assay was immunoSEQ multiplex PCR, and TCRdb's table has in-frame clones only and misses some. The sample has approximately 150,000 clones; approximately 80% are singletons. Sequenced: PBMCs. The clonotype originates from a female donor in good health and CMV-seronegative. This chain uses TRBV18 with TRBJ1-1; 9 nucleotides match TRBD1. The CDR3 nucleotides read TGTGCCAGCTCCCCATCGACAGGGGGGAACACTGAAGCTTTCTTT. This translates into CASSPSTGGNTEAFF.